This TCR beta chain was found in a study of T cell responses to AZD1222 COVID-19 vaccine. Whole-study results and caveats: Only after the peak T cell response were repertoires sampled. Clonal diversity was possibly underestimated, and white British individuals and females predominated among donors. Spike-specific TCR breadth and depth grew following two AZD1222 doses.

In the case of this clone: The antigen is unknown.

Measured with immunoSEQ multiplex PCR; TCRdb has only the in-frame clones, and not every one. The data show around 160,000 clones, about 87% seen once. Sequenced here: peripheral blood, sampled on day 0 of AZD1222 vaccination. The TCR originated in an adult in good health.

DNA of the CDR3: TGTGCCAGCAGCTTGAGAGGGGGGAATTCACCCCTCCACTTT. Its protein is CASSLRGGNSPLHF. The gene calls are TRBV5-6 and TRBJ1-6, with D tentatively TRBD1 (6 bases). The V end lost 1 base, the J end lost 7 bases, and 9 bases lay between the germline ends. CDR1 is SGHDT and CDR2 is YYEEEE in the germline V gene. The CDR3 consists of 14 residues.